The rows below give T cell receptor beta chains drawn from one sample of a study of T cells after yellow fever vaccination. TCRdb called the 5' RACE reads again in MiXCR, with one record for every CDR3 protein. The sample lists 400,000 to 650,000 distinct CDR3 sequences; around a fifth were seen once. Sequencing used PBMCs, obtained roughly 20 days after the first yellow fever vaccination. The source of these receptors is a man younger than 35 who received the YFV17D yellow fever vaccine. Both conserved end residues are trimmed from each CDR3.

>TRBJ1-1|TRBV29-1
SVEGEQGRGNTEAF
>TRBJ1-2|TRBV7-2
ASSKTGGSYGYT
>TRBJ2-7|TRBV5-1
ASSSLGLAISYEQY
>TRBJ2-3|TRBV19
ASSTATGDTQY
>TRBJ2-2|TRBV4-3
ASSQVGLFDTGELF
>TRBJ2-1|TRBV20-1
SATTSGEQF
>TRBJ2-3|TRBV2
ASSDAGEVTDTQY
>TRBJ2-5|TRBV12-3/TRBV12-4
ASSFSGVAQETQY
>TRBJ2-5|TRBV24-1
ATSDPSTGQETQY
>TRBJ2-7|TRBV5-1
ASSFRSPYEQY
>TRBJ2-1|TRBV4-3
ASSQVGRTSGGSEQF
>TRBJ1-4|TRBV20-1
SAQTGREKLF
>TRBJ2-6|TRBV5-1
ASRDRNRAGANVLT
>TRBJ1-2|TRBV4-1
ASSPNEKNYGYT
>TRBJ1-4|TRBV5-1
ASSEGVGEKLF
>TRBJ2-1|TRBV6-2/TRBV6-3
ASSYDGMIYNEQF
>TRBJ2-2|TRBV5-1
ASSLEGTLTGELF
>TRBJ1-1|TRBV5-1
ASSLGRSHTEAF
>TRBJ1-3|TRBV4-3
ASSQDLWGSGNTIY
>TRBJ1-1|TRBV5-1
ASSRGPSYNTEAF
>TRBJ2-3|TRBV20-1
SASGGGSGGHTDTQY
>TRBJ1-6|TRBV10-3
AISELGGVGSPLH